A single sample gave rise to the 26 T cell receptor beta chains below, sequenced in a study of cytomegalovirus exposure and HLA in healthy donors. Both 60 Vbeta primers and 13 Jbeta primers went into the PCR. Profiling relied on immunoSEQ multiplex PCR, and the TCRdb table lists in-frame clones only, not all of them. The repertoire consists of around 160,000 clones, with 60% to 85% occurring once and the leading ten covering approximately 7%. Sequencing used PBMCs. These receptors all stem from a male donor in good health and CMV-seropositive.

This clone was detected only a few times. The chain is built from TRBV2 and TRBJ1-1, with TRBD1 matching over 7 bases. Germline-derived CDR1 and CDR2 are SNHLY and FYNNEI. V dropped 9 bases and J dropped 11; count of bases not matched to a gene: 6. This CDR3 contains 10 residues. Here the CDR3 DNA reads TGTGCCAGTTTCGACAGGGCCGCTTTCTTT. Encoded protein: CASFDRAAFF.

The chain joins TRBV19 to TRBJ2-1, with D tentatively TRBD2 (7 bases). Trimming stripped 0 bases from V and 2 bases from J, with 11 bases between. The CDR3 totals 16 residues. CDR1 and CDR2 from the germline V gene are LNHDA and SQIVND (reference sequence). The CDR3 nucleotides read TGTGCCAGTAGTATAGAAGGGGGGGGAACCTACAATGAGCAGTTCTTC. It codes for CASSIEGGGTYNEQFF.

The chain links TRBV19 to TRBJ1-1; 7 nucleotides align to TRBD1. This CDR3 has 14 residues. V lost 3 bases to trimming and J lost 8 bases; unmatched junction nucleotides: 9. Germline V gene data show CDR1 as LNHDA and CDR2 as SQIVND (reference sequence). The CDR3 spells CASSIPGQVGEAFF. In DNA form, the CDR3 reads TGTGCCAGTAGTATCCCTGGACAGGTAGGAGAAGCTTTCTTT.

This chain uses TRBV7-2 with TRBJ2-7, with D possibly TRBD1 on 6 matching bases. The V and J ends lost 2 bases and 3 bases respectively, with 11 bases between them. CDR1 and CDR2 from the germline V gene are SGHTA and FQGNSA. The CDR3 extends over 14 amino acids. The CDR3: CASSLLDSSYEQYF. CDR3 DNA: TGTGCCAGCAGCTTATTGGACAGTAGCTACGAGCAGTACTTC. Using reference TRBV7-2 and TRBJ2-7 for the parts outside the CDR3, the full variable domain is GAGVSQSPSNKVTEKGKDVELRCDPISGHTALYWYRQSLGQGLEFLIYFQGNSAPDKSGLPSDRFSAERTGGSVSTLTIQRTQQEDSAVYLCASSLLDSSYEQYFGPGTRLTVT.

The genes are TRBV28 and TRBJ1-6, with 8 bases aligning to TRBD1. Germline values: CDR1 MDHEN, CDR2 SYDVKM. The CDR3 contains 15 residues. J was trimmed by 7 bases and V by 2 bases; bases with no gene match: 4. The CDR3 nucleotides are TGTGCCAGCAGTTTAATCAGGGGGCTGAATTCACCCCTCCACTTT. This encodes CASSLIRGLNSPLHF.

The chain couples TRBV19 to TRBJ2-7, with D perhaps TRBD2 (5 bases). The CDR3 consists of 14 residues. V was shortened by 3 bases and J by 0 bases, with 9 bases between the two germline ends. Germline V gives CDR1 LNHDA, CDR2 SQIVND (reference sequence). The CDR3 DNA sequence: TGTGCCAGTAGTATGGCCCGGGGCTCCTACGAGCAGTACTTC. This translates into CASSMARGSYEQYF.

A remark on this clone: Germline and junction disagree at one end, which may indicate a read error. The rearrangement joins TRBV7-9 to TRBJ1-1; TRBD1 might be the D (5 bases). The CDR3 length is 12 residues. CDR1 and CDR2 from the germline V gene are SEHNR and FQNEAQ (reference sequence). The CDR3 loop is CSSSLGASEAFF. Written as DNA, the CDR3 is TGTTCCAGCAGCTTAGGGGCCAGTGAAGCTTTCTTT.

Note on this clone: Its ends do not fully match the called genes, so a read error is possible. Other DNA sequences in this sample translate to the same CDR3. This chain uses TRBV2 with TRBJ2-2; 7 bases fit TRBD2. The germline V gene has CDR1 SNHLY and CDR2 FYNNEI. This CDR3 has 13 residues. CDR3 loop: CASNPGGTGELFF. CDR3 nucleotide sequence: TGTGCCAGCAACCCCGGGGGGACCGGGGAACTGTTTTTT.

There are a few counts of this clone. The rearrangement links TRBV10-1 to TRBJ2-3; D might be TRBD2 (5 bases). V was trimmed by 4 bases and J by 0 bases, leaving 8 bases between them. Looked up from germline, CDR1 is WNHNN and CDR2 is SYGVQD (reference sequence). The CDR3 consists of 14 residues. The CDR3 DNA reads TGCGCCAGCAGTGGAGGGTCGAGCACAGATACGCAGTATTTT. Its translation is CASSGGSSTDTQYF.

The chain carries TRBV5-8 and TRBJ1-5; no clear D. Germline V gene data show CDR1 as SGHTS and CDR2 as YDEGEE. V shed 0 bases and J shed 5 bases, with 18 bases lying between them. The CDR3 is 17 residues long. The CDR3 DNA follows: TGTGCCAGCAGCTTGGGTGCGGGCCCCGGCGTAGATCAGCCCCAGCATTTT. As protein: CASSLGAGPGVDQPQHF.

Many counts were recorded for this clone. The chain links TRBV2 to TRBJ2-7, with D perhaps matching TRBD1 (5 bases). Trimming removed 3 bases from V and 3 bases from J, with 12 bases in between. This CDR3 has 14 residues. The germline CDR1 and CDR2 sequences are SNHLY and FYNNEI. Here the CDR3 DNA reads TGTGCCAGCAGTGAGCAGGGCCAGTACTACGAGCAGTACTTC. It encodes CASSEQGQYYEQYF.

The chain couples TRBV2 to TRBJ2-2; 13 bases are a match to TRBD2. In germline, CDR1 is SNHLY, CDR2 FYNNEI. CDR3 size: 17 residues. V dropped 6 bases and J dropped 5; count of bases not matched to a gene: 9. The CDR3 bases are TGTGCCAGCAGCCTAACTAGCGGGGGGGCGAGGACCGGGGAGCTGTTTTTT. It encodes CASSLTSGGARTGELFF. The entire variable domain, with the rest obtained from reference TRBV2 and TRBJ2-2, is as follows: EPEVTQTPSHQVTQMGQEVILRCVPISNHLYFYWYRQILGQKVEFLVSFYNNEISEKSEIFDDQFSVERPDGSNFTLKIRSTKLEDSAMYFCASSLTSGGARTGELFFGEGSRLTVL.

The J gene is TRBJ2-2, the V gene TRBV5-6, with TRBD1 identical over 7 bases. V shed 4 bases and J 1 base; nucleotides not matched to a gene: 1. Germline CDR1 reads SGHDT; CDR2 reads YYEEEE. This CDR3 spans 14 amino acids. The CDR3 is CASSRDRNTGELFF. DNA of the CDR3: TGTGCCAGCAGCCGGGACAGGAACACCGGGGAGCTGTTTTTT. Based on the CDR3 plus reference TRBV5-6 and TRBJ2-2, the full variable domain is DAGVTQSPTHLIKTRGQQVTLRCSPKSGHDTVSWYQQALGQGPQFIFQYYEEEERQRGNFPDRFSGHQFPNYSSELNVNALLLGDSALYLCASSRDRNTGELFFGEGSRLTVL.

This chain links TRBV15 with TRBJ1-3; TRBD1 matches 7 bases. Germline CDR1 is LNHNV and CDR2 is YYDKDF (reference sequence). V was pared by 0 bases and J by 4 bases, with 3 bases of the junction left unmatched. The CDR3 spans 15 residues. The CDR3 region is CATSRDKGGGNTIYF. The CDR3 DNA reads TGTGCCACCAGCAGAGATAAAGGGGGCGGAAACACCATATATTTT.

A few counts support this clone. CDR3 in amino acids: CASSGNPQPQHF. The CDR3 DNA follows: TGTGCCAGCAGCGGGAATCCTCAGCCCCAGCATTTT. This chain uses TRBV2 with TRBJ1-5; the D is unclear. V lost 6 bases and J 6 bases, leaving 9 bases between the germline ends. The germline CDR1 and CDR2 sequences are SNHLY and FYNNEI. The CDR3 has 12 amino acids. Supplemented by reference TRBV2 and TRBJ1-5, the full variable domain reads EPEVTQTPSHQVTQMGQEVILRCVPISNHLYFYWYRQILGQKVEFLVSFYNNEISEKSEIFDDQFSVERPDGSNFTLKIRSTKLEDSAMYFCASSGNPQPQHFGDGTRLSIL.

The chain is built from TRBV10-2 and TRBJ2-7; 9 bases line up with TRBD1. The junction had 9 bases not matched to a gene; V was cut back by 4 bases and J by 2 bases. The CDR3 is 16 residues long. The V gene's germline CDR1 is WSHSY and CDR2 SAAADI. CDR3: CASSGNDRGATYEQYF. In DNA, the CDR3 is TGCGCCAGCAGTGGTAATGACAGGGGGGCCACCTACGAGCAGTACTTC.

This clone was detected a few times. The chain is built from TRBV6-5 and TRBJ1-1, with D possibly being TRBD1 (6 bases). The CDR3 covers 15 residues. Germline V gives CDR1 MNHEY, CDR2 SVGAGI. Trimming took 5 bases from V and 7 from J, leaving 20 bases between them. As DNA, the CDR3 is TGTGCCAGCAGTCGGTATAACAGGGTTTTCAGTGAAGCTTTCTTT. Its protein is CASSRYNRVFSEAFF.

The CDR3 protein is CASSYTPTDQPQHF. In DNA, the CDR3 is TGTGCCAGCAGTTACACTCCGACTGATCAGCCCCAGCATTTT. This sequence joins TRBV6-5 and TRBJ1-5; D gene ambiguous. Deletions cut 2 bases from V and 5 bases from J, with 10 bases between. CDR3 length equals 14 residues. Per the germline V gene, CDR1 is MNHEY and CDR2 is SVGAGI.

This chain links TRBV13 with TRBJ1-1, with a tentative D call TRBD1 (6 bases). The germline V and J ends were trimmed by 0 bases and 1 base, with 6 bases remaining between them. CDR3 length equals 14 residues. Germline assignment: CDR1 PRHDT and CDR2 FYEKMQ (reference sequence). The DNA of the CDR3 is TGTGCCAGCAGCTTAGGCAGGGGGAACACTGAAGCTTTCTTT. It specifies CASSLGRGNTEAFF. Based on the CDR3 plus reference TRBV13 and TRBJ1-1, the full variable domain is AAGVIQSPRHLIKEKRETATLKCYPIPRHDTVYWYQQGPGQDPQFLISFYEKMQSDKGSIPDRFSAQQFSDYHSELNMSSLELGDSALYFCASSLGRGNTEAFFGQGTRLTVV.

The V and J genes are TRBV5-1 and TRBJ2-4; 9 bases are a match to TRBD2. V shed 3 bases and J 4 bases; nucleotides not matched to a gene: 8. Germline CDR1 is SGHRS and CDR2 is YFSETQ. The CDR3 spans 16 residues. The CDR3 DNA reads TGCGCCAGCAGCTCCTGGACTAGCGTCCCGAAAAACATTCAGTACTTC. It yields the protein CASSSWTSVPKNIQYF.

This sequence joins TRBV11-2 and TRBJ1-3; TRBD1 agrees at 7 bases. The CDR3 has 17 residues. CDR1 is SGHAT, CDR2 FQNNGV, per germline. V was pared by 5 bases and J by 4 bases, with 14 bases of the junction left unmatched. The chain's CDR3 is CASSRNPTPRGGNTIYF. As DNA, the CDR3 is TGTGCCAGCAGCCGTAACCCAACCCCCAGGGGGGGAAACACCATATATTTT. The full variable domain, its missing parts supplied by reference TRBV11-2 and TRBJ1-3, is EAGVAQSPRYKIIEKRQSVAFWCNPISGHATLYWYQQILGQGPKLLIQFQNNGVVDDSQLPKDRFSAERLKGVDSTLKIQPAKLEDSAVYLCASSRNPTPRGGNTIYFGEGSWLTVV.

V and J are TRBV7-2 and TRBJ1-1, with a weak D call TRBD1 (6 bases). V was shortened by 5 bases and J by 1 base, with 14 bases between the two germline ends. The CDR3 has 15 residues. CDR1 and CDR2 (germline): SGHTA, FQGNSA. The CDR3 is CASSPRRTANTEAFF. CDR3 coding DNA: TGTGCCAGCAGCCCCCGCCGGACAGCGAACACTGAAGCTTTCTTT.

CDR3: CASSFDRGNIQYF. The DNA of the CDR3 is TGTGCCAGCAGTTTCGACAGGGGAAACATTCAGTACTTC. V usage is TRBV27 and J usage is TRBJ2-4; 8 nucleotides match TRBD1. J gave up 6 bases and V 3 bases, and 1 base lay outside the gene matches. The V gene's germline CDR1 is MNHEY and CDR2 SMNVEV (reference sequence). The CDR3 spans 13 residues.

This chain joins TRBV15 and TRBJ1-4, with D perhaps TRBD1 (6 bases). CDR1 is LNHNV and CDR2 is YYDKDF in the germline V gene (reference sequence). The CDR3 runs 14 residues. Trimming pared 6 bases from V and 5 bases from J, leaving 13 bases between. CDR3 DNA: TGTGCCACCAGGATGGACAGCTTAAATGAAAAACTGTTTTTT. It encodes CATRMDSLNEKLFF.

V and J are TRBV7-9 and TRBJ1-1; D remains unclear. The V end was cut by 0 bases, the J end by 3 bases, with 11 bases between. Germline assignment: CDR1 SEHNR and CDR2 FQNEAQ (reference sequence). The CDR3 has 15 amino acids. DNA of the CDR3: TGTGCCAGCAGCTTAGCGTGGGAGGAGGACACTGAAGCTTTCTTT. The encoded protein is CASSLAWEEDTEAFF.

V usage is TRBV7-3 and J usage is TRBJ2-1; TRBD2 aligns across 9 bases. The ends lost 4 bases at V and 6 bases at J; junction bases unmatched: 7. This CDR3 has 15 amino acids. Looked up from germline, CDR1 is SGHTA and CDR2 is FQGTGA. This CDR3 is CASSSSGGPGNEQFF. As DNA, the CDR3 is TGTGCCAGCAGCTCGAGCGGGGGGCCGGGCAATGAGCAGTTCTTC.